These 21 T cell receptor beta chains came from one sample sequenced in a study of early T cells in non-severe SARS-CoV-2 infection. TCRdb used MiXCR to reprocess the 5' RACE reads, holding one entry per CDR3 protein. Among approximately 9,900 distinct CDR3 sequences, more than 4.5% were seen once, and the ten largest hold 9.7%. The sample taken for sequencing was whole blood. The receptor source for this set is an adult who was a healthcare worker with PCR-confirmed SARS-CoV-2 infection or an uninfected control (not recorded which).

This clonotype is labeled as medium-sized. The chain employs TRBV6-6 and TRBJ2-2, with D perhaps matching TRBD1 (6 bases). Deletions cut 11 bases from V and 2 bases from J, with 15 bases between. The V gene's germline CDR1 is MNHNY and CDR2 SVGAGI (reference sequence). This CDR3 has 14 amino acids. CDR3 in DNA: TGTGCCGGCAAGGGACACCTCAACACCGGGGAGCTGTTTTTT. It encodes CAGKGHLNTGELFF.

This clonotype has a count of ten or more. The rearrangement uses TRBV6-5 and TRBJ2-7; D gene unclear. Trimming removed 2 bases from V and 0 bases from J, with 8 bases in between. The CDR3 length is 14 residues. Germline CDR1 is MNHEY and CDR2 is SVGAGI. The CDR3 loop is CASSYTRSSYEQYF. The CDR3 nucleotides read TGTGCCAGCAGTTACACCAGGAGCTCCTACGAGCAGTACTTC.

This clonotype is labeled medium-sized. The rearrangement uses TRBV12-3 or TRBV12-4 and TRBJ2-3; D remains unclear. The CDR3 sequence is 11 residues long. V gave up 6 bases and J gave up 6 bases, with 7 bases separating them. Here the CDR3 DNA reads TGTGCCAGCAGGAGCTACGATACGCAGTATTTT. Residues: CASRSYDTQYF.

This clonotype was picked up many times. CDR3 amino acids: CASSMAWDGNYGYTF. DNA for the CDR3: TGTGCCAGTAGTATGGCCTGGGACGGAAACTATGGCTACACCTTC. This chain uses TRBV19 with TRBJ1-2; D possibly corresponds to TRBD1 (5 bases). Trimming left V 3 bases short and J 2 bases short, with 13 bases between. The CDR3 covers 15 residues. Germline V gene lookup returns CDR1 LNHDA and CDR2 SQIVND (reference sequence). The full variable domain, in which reference TRBV19 and TRBJ1-2 provide the parts outside the CDR3, is DGGITQSPKYLFRKEGQNVTLSCEQNLNHDAMYWYRQDPGQGLRLIYYSQIVNDFQKGDIAEGYSVSREKKESFPLTVTSAQKNPTAFYLCASSMAWDGNYGYTFGSGTRLTVV.

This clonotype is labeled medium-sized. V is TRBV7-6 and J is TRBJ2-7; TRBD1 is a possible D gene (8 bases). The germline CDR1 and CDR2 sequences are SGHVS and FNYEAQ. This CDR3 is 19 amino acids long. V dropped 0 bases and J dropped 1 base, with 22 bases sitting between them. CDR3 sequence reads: CASSLAFGRGQVRSYEQYF. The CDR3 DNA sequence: TGTGCCAGCAGCTTAGCGTTTGGGAGGGGACAGGTACGATCCTACGAGCAGTACTTC.

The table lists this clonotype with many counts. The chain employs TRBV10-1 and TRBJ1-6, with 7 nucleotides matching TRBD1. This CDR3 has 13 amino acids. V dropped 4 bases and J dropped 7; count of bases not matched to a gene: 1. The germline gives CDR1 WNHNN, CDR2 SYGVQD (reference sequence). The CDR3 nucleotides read TGCGCCAGCAGTGTACAGGGGAATTCACCCCTCCACTTT. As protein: CASSVQGNSPLHF.

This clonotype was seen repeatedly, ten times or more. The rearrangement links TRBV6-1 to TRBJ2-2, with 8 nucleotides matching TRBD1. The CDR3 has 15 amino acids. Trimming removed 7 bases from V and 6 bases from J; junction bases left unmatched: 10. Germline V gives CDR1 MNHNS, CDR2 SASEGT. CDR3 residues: CASILGQGDAGELFF. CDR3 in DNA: TGTGCCAGCATATTAGGACAGGGTGACGCCGGGGAGCTGTTTTTT.

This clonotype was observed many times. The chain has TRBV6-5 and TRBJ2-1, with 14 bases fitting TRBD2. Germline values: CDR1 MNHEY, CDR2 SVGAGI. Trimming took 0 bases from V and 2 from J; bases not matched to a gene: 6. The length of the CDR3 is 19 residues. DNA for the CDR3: TGTGCCAGCAGTTACTCCGGGACTAGCGGGAGATACACCTACAATGAGCAGTTCTTC. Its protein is CASSYSGTSGRYTYNEQFF.

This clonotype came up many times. CDR3 in amino acids: CASSWVDLSSVGYTF. CDR3 nucleotides: TGTGCCAGCAGCTGGGTGGACCTCTCTTCGGTGGGCTACACCTTC. This chain connects TRBV11-2 to TRBJ1-2; D ambiguous. Germline loops: CDR1 SGHAT, CDR2 FQNNGV. The CDR3 totals 15 residues. V lost 4 bases, J lost 8 bases, and 20 bases lay in between.

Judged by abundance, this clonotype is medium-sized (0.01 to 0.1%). CDR3 sequence (DNA): TGTGCCAGCTCCTCGCTGAGGCACATTACTAACTATGGCTACACCTTC. Translated, it gives CASSSLRHITNYGYTF. The chain couples TRBV27 to TRBJ1-2, with no clear D. V was clipped by 8 bases and J by 0 bases, with 19 bases between them. The CDR3 consists of 16 residues. CDR1 and CDR2 from the germline V gene are MNHEY and SMNVEV (reference sequence).

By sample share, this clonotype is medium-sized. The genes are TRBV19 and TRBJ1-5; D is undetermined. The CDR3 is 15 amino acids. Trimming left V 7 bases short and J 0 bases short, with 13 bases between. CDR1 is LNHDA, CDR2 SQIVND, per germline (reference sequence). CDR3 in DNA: TGTGCCAGTATCGGTACGAGTTATAGCAATCAGCCCCAGCATTTT. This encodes CASIGTSYSNQPQHF. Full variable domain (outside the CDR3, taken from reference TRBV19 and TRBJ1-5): DGGITQSPKYLFRKEGQNVTLSCEQNLNHDAMYWYRQDPGQGLRLIYYSQIVNDFQKGDIAEGYSVSREKKESFPLTVTSAQKNPTAFYLCASIGTSYSNQPQHFGDGTRLSIL.

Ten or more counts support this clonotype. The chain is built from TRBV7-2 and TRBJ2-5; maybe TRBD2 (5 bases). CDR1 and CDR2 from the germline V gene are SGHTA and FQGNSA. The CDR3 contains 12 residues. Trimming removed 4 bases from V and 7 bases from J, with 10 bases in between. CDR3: CASSSRGLTQYF. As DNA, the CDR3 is TGTGCCAGCAGCTCCCGGGGTCTGACCCAGTACTTC.

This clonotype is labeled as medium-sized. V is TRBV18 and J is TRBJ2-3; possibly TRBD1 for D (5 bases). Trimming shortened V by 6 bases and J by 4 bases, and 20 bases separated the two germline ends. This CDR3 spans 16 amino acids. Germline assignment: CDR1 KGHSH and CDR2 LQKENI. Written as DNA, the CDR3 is TGTGCCAGCTCCCGAGACAGAACCCGAGATCCAGATACGCAGTATTTT. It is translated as CASSRDRTRDPDTQYF.

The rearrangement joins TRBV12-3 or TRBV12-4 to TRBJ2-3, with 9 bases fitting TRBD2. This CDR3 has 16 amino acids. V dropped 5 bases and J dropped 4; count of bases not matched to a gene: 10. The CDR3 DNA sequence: TGTGCCAGCAGTCTCATCATTAGCGGGAGTTCAGATACGCAGTATTTT. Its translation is CASSLIISGSSDTQYF.

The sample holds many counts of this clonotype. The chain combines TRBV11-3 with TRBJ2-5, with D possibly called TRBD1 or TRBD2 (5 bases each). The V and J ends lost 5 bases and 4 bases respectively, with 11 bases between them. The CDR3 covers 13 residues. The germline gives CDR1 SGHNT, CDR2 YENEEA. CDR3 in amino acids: CASSLGVLETQYF. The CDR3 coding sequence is TGTGCCAGCAGCCTGGGGGTCTTAGAGACCCAGTACTTC.

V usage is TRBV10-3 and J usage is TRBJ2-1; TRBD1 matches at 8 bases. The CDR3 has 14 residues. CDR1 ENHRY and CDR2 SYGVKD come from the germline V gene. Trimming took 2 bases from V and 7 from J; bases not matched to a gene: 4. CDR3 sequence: CAISEQDRVNEQFF. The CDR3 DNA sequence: TGTGCCATCAGTGAGCAGGACAGGGTGAATGAGCAGTTCTTC.

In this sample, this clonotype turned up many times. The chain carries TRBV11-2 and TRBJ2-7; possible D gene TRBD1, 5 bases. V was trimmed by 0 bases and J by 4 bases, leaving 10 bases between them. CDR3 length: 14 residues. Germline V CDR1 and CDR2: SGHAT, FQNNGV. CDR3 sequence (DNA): TGTGCCAGCAGCTTAGACCGGACAAAGTACGAGCAGTACTTC. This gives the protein CASSLDRTKYEQYF.

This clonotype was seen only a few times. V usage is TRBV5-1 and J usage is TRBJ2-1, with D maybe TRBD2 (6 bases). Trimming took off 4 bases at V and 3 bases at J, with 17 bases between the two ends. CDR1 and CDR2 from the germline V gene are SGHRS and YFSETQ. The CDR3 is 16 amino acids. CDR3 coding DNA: TGCGCCAGCAGCCCGGAGGGGTCACGGCTCTACAATGAGCAGTTCTTC. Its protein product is CASSPEGSRLYNEQFF.

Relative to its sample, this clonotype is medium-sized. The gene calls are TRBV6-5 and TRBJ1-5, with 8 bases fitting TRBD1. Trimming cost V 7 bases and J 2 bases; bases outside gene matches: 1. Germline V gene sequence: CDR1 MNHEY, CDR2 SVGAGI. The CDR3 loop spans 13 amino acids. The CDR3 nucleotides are TGTGCCAGCAAGACAGGGGGCAATCAGCCCCAGCATTTT. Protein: CASKTGGNQPQHF.

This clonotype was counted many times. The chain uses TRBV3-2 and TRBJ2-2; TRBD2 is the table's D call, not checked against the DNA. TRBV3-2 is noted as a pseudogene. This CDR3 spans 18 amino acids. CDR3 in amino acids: CASSQSRGLAGDTGELFF. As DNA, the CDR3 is TGTGCCAGCAGCCAATCCCGGGGACTAGCGGGTGACACCGGGGAGCTGTTTTTT.

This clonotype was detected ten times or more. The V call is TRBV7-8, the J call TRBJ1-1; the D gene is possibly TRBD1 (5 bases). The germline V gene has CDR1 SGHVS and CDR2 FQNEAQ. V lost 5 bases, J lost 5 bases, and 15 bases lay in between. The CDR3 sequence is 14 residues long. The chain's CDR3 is CASSVIVGLTEAFF. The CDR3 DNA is TGTGCCAGCAGCGTTATCGTGGGGCTGACTGAAGCTTTCTTT.